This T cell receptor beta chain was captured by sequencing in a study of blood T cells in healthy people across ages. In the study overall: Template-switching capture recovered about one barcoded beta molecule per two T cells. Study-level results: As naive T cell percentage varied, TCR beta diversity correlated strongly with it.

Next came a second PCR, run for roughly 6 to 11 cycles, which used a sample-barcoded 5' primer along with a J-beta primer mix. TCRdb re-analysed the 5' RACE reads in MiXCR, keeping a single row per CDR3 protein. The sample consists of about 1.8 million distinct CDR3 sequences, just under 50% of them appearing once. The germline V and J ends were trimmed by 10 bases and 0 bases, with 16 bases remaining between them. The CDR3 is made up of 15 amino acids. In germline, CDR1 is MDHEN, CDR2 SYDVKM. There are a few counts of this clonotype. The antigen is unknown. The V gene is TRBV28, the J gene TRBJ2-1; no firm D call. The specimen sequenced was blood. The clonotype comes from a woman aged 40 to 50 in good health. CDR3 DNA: TGTGCCACTTCTGCCAGCTCCAGCTCCTACAATGAGCAGTTCTTC. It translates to CATSASSSSYNEQFF. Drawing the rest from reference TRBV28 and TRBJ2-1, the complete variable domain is DVKVTQSSRYLVKRTGEKVFLECVQDMDHENMFWYRQDPGLGLRLIYFSYDVKMKEKGDIPEGYSVSREKKERFSLILESASTNQTSMYLCATSASSSSYNEQFFGPGTRLTVL.